The rows below give T cell receptor beta chains drawn from one sample of a study of T-cell memory formation after mild COVID-19. One entry per CDR3 protein, called by TCRdb with MiXCR from the 5' RACE reads. Here the sample spans under 550,000 distinct CDR3 sequences, 18% being singletons. The sequencing sample was made of PBMCs or a T cell subset sorted from them (not recorded which). These TCRs come from a man between 18 and 29 years old who had mild COVID-19 (a few samples of this study predate the infection). Cell type and time point are not known. Both conserved end residues are part of each CDR3. A D gene is named only where the DNA matches it firmly. A row's size may be missing; if present it is once, few, many or a size class.

j_gene | d_gene | abundance | v_gene | CDR3nt | CDR3aa
TRBJ1-1 | NA | NA | TRBV19 | TGTGCCAGTACTGACACGAACACTGAAGCTTTCTTT | CASTDTNTEAFF
TRBJ1-1 | NA | NA | TRBV7-9 | TGTGCCAGCTCTCTTACCGCGCGAGACACTGAAGCTTTCTTT | CASSLTARDTEAFF
TRBJ2-7 | NA | few | TRBV7-8 | TGTGCCAGCAGCTTTCCGATTTCCTCAGGGGCGTCCCCCTACGAGCAGTACTTC | CASSFPISSGASPYEQYF
TRBJ2-4 | TRBD1 | NA | TRBV6-2/TRBV6-3 | TGTGCCAGCAGTTTACAGGGGGCAGCCAAAAAAATTCAGTACTTC | CASSLQGAAKKIQYF
TRBJ1-2 | NA | NA | TRBV7-2 | TGTGCCAGCAGCTTAGCGCGCGACACGGGCTATGGCTACACCTTC | CASSLARDTGYGYTF
TRBJ2-1 | NA | few | TRBV12-3/TRBV12-4 | TGTGCCAGCAGTCCCACCAGGGCAGGGTATGGTGAGCAGTTCTTC | CASSPTRAGYGEQFF
TRBJ2-1 | TRBD2 | few | TRBV7-9 | TGTGCCAGCAATAGCGGGGGCACCTACAATGAGCAGTTCTTC | CASNSGGTYNEQFF
TRBJ1-1 | NA | few | TRBV7-6 | TGTGCCAGCAGCTTAGGGCAGGGGAAGAACACTGAAGCTTTCTTT | CASSLGQGKNTEAFF
TRBJ1-1 | NA | few | TRBV12-3/TRBV12-4 | TGTGCCAGCAGTTTGGACAGTTCTATGAACACTGAAGCTTTCTTT | CASSLDSSMNTEAFF
TRBJ2-3 | NA | NA | TRBV27 | TGTGCCAGCAGTGAACAGGCAGTCACAGATACGCAGTATTTT | CASSEQAVTDTQYF
TRBJ1-2 | NA | NA | TRBV5-6 | TGTGCCAGCAGCTTGGGTAGGGGAACCGATGGCTACACCTTC | CASSLGRGTDGYTF
TRBJ2-1 | NA | few | TRBV9 | TGTGCCAGCAGCCCAAGTAGTCACGGGTCCTACAATGAGCAGTTCTTC | CASSPSSHGSYNEQFF
TRBJ1-2 | NA | many | TRBV27 | TGTGCCAGCAGTTTAAGACAGAACTATGGCTACACCTTC | CASSLRQNYGYTF
TRBJ2-2 | NA | NA | TRBV28 | TGTGCCAGCACCAGGGCGGCCACCGGGGAGCTGTTTTTT | CASTRAATGELFF
TRBJ1-1 | NA | NA | TRBV5-1 | TGCGCCAGCAGCGGAGGGGTTGCGGACACTGAAGCTTTCTTT | CASSGGVADTEAFF
TRBJ1-2 | NA | NA | TRBV6-4 | TGTGCCAGCAGTGCAGGGCCTCGCTATGGCTACACCTTC | CASSAGPRYGYTF
TRBJ1-5 | NA | NA | TRBV6-2/TRBV6-3 | TGTGCCAGCCGAAGGGGGGACTTTAGCAATCAGCCCCAGCATTTT | CASRRGDFSNQPQHF
TRBJ1-2 | NA | NA | TRBV18 | TGTGCCAGCTCACCACCGCAGGTTAATGGCTACACCTTC | CASSPPQVNGYTF
TRBJ1-5 | NA | NA | TRBV14 | TGTGCCAGCAGCCCCCCACCCAATAGCAATCAGCCCCAGCATTTT | CASSPPPNSNQPQHF
TRBJ2-1 | TRBD2 | NA | TRBV4-3 | TGCGCCAGCAGCCAAGCCCCTCTACTAGCGGGGCAGATGGATGAGCAGTTCTTC | CASSQAPLLAGQMDEQFF
TRBJ2-3 | NA | NA | TRBV20-1 | TGCAGTGCTGGACCCCCGGGGCAGGATACGCAGTATTTT | CSAGPPGQDTQYF
TRBJ1-1 | NA | few | TRBV10-3 | TGTGCCATCAGTCCCAGATCAGGGATGAACACTGAAGCTTTCTTT | CAISPRSGMNTEAFF
TRBJ1-1 | NA | NA | TRBV4-3 | TGCGACAGCAGCCAAGCAGGGAACACTGAAGCTTTCTTT | CDSSQAGNTEAFF
TRBJ2-3 | TRBD1 | few | TRBV24-1 | TGTGCCACCAGTGATTTCAGGACAGGGGGAACAGATACGCAGTATTTT | CATSDFRTGGTDTQYF
TRBJ1-2 | NA | once | TRBV5-1 | TGCGCCAGCAGCGAGACCGAGGGGGACGAATCCATAGACTATGGCTACACCTTC | CASSETEGDESIDYGYTF
TRBJ2-5 | TRBD1 | NA | TRBV6-4 | TGTGCCAGCGTAACAGGGGACCGAGAGACCCAGTACTTC | CASVTGDRETQYF
TRBJ2-2 | TRBD1 | many | TRBV7-7 | TGTGCTAGCAGCCAGAAACCCCGAAACTACAGGGGGCCGGGCACCGGGGAGCTGTTTTTT | CASSQKPRNYRGPGTGELFF
TRBJ1-5 | NA | few | TRBV4-1 | TGCGCCAGCAGCCAAGAGATAGGGAATAACAATCAGCCCCAGCATTTT | CASSQEIGNNNQPQHF
TRBJ2-7 | TRBD1 | NA | TRBV30 | TGTGCCTGGGGCCCAACCGGGACAGGGTACGAGCAGTACTTC | CAWGPTGTGYEQYF
TRBJ2-1 | TRBD2 | NA | TRBV16 | TGTGCCAGCAGCCCTATAGCGGGGCACCCCTACAATGAGCAGTTCTTC | CASSPIAGHPYNEQFF
TRBJ1-1 | NA | few | TRBV7-9 | TGTGCCAGCAGCCGGGACCACCCCGAAGCTTTCTTT | CASSRDHPEAFF
TRBJ2-4 | TRBD2 | NA | TRBV20-1 | TGCAGTGCTAGACCTCTGGGGGGGGATAAAGAAAACATTCAGTACTTC | CSARPLGGDKENIQYF
TRBJ2-2 | NA | many | TRBV7-2 | TGTGCCAGCAGCTTAGGGGAGTACACCGGGGAGCTGTTTTTT | CASSLGEYTGELFF
TRBJ1-3 | NA | NA | TRBV27 | TGTGCCAGCAGTTTGCAGGGGTTTGCTGGAAACACCATATATTTT | CASSLQGFAGNTIYF
TRBJ2-1 | NA | few | TRBV7-2 | TGTGCCAGCAGCTTTCAGAGCTCCTACAATGAGCAGTTCTTC | CASSFQSSYNEQFF
TRBJ2-3 | NA | NA | TRBV5-1 | TGCGCCAGCAGCCCCATTTTTGGGCCCACAGATACGCAGTATTTT | CASSPIFGPTDTQYF
TRBJ2-1 | TRBD2 | few | TRBV7-9 | TGTGCCAGCAGCTTAATAAGACCCAGCGGGGAGCAGAAAGAGCAGTTCTTC | CASSLIRPSGEQKEQFF
TRBJ1-2 | NA | NA | TRBV7-9 | TGTGCCAGCAGCTTAGTACCGACATATCCTCCGGGGGGCTATGGCTACACCTTC | CASSLVPTYPPGGYGYTF
TRBJ1-1 | NA | many | TRBV6-6 | TGTGCCAGCAGTTATGTGCCTGACACTGAAGCTTTCTTT | CASSYVPDTEAFF
TRBJ1-1 | NA | NA | TRBV6-1 | TGTGCCAGCAGTGATAGGTCCAGGGGCACTGAAGCTTTCTTT | CASSDRSRGTEAFF
TRBJ1-1 | NA | few | TRBV11-1 | TGTGCCAGCAGCTTCGAGAGGACTGAAGCTTTCTTT | CASSFERTEAFF
TRBJ1-1 | NA | NA | TRBV5-6 | TGTGCCAGCAGCTTGGAGAGTTCCACTGAAGCTTTCTTT | CASSLESSTEAFF
TRBJ2-1 | TRBD2 | few | TRBV6-5 | TGTGCCAGCAGTCGACTACTAGCGGGGGACGAGCAGTTCTTC | CASSRLLAGDEQFF
TRBJ1-5 | NA | NA | TRBV6-5 | TGTGCCAGCAGTTATACAGCGGGGGATCAGCCCCAGCATTTT | CASSYTAGDQPQHF